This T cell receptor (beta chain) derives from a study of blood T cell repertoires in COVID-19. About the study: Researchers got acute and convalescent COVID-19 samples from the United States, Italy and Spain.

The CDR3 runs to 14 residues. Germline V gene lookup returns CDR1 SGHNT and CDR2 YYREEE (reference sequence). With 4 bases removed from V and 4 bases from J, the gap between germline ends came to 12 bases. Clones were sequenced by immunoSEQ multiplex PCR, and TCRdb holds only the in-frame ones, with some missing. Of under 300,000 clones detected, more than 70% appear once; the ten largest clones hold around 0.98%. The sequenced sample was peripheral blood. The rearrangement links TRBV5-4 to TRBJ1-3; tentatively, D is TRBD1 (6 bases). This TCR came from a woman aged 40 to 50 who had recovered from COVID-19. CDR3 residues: CASSNPGTGNTIYF. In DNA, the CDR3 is TGTGCCAGCAGCAACCCGGGGACAGGAAACACCATATATTTT.